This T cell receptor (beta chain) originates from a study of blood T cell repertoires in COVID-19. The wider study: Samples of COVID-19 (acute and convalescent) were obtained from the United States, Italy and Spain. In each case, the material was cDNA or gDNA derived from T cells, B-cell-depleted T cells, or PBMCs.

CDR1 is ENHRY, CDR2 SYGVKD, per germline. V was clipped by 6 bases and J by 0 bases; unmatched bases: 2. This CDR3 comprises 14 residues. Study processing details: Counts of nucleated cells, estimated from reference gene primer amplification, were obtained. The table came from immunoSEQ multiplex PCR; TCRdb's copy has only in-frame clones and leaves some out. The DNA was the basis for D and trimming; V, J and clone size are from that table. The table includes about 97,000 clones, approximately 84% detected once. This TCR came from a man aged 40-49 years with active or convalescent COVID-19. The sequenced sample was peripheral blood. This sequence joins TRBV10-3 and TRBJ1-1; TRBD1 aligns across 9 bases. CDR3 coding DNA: TGTGCCATCAGGGGGACAGGGTTGAACACTGAAGCTTTCTTT. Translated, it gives CAIRGTGLNTEAFF.